This T cell receptor beta chain was sequenced for a study of blood T cell repertoires in COVID-19. Across the whole study: Some COVID-19 samples were acute and others convalescent; all came from the United States, Italy and Spain. Sources were T cells, B-cell-depleted T cells, or PBMCs; the material itself was cDNA or gDNA.

Original handling: For nucleated cells, counts were estimated from reference gene primer amplification. TCRdb's table, derived via immunoSEQ multiplex PCR, lists solely in-frame clones and lacks some. V, J and clone size reflect that table, while D and trimming were determined from the DNA. The top ten clones hold 6.5% to 9% of a sample with 130,000 or so clones, over 60% of them seen once. The CDR3 sequence is 15 residues long. Germline CDR1 MNHEY, CDR2 SVGAGI. The trim removed 4 bases at V and 8 bases at J, leaving 6 bases unmatched. The sample consisted of peripheral blood. The chain joins TRBV6-5 to TRBJ2-2, with 11 nucleotides matching TRBD2. This TCR was recovered from a human donor in a cohort sampled during active COVID-19. CDR3 region: CASSWGTSGSGELFF. The CDR3 DNA reads as TGTGCCAGCAGTTGGGGCACTAGCGGGAGTGGGGAGCTGTTTTTT.